The entry that follows covers one T cell receptor (beta chain) sequence. As yet, its antigen is unknown. The treatment was: 15 to 20 received Ad26.COV2.S at low or high dose, single or two shots; roughly 5 received placebo; per-sample allocation not given. After the first vaccine or placebo injection, samples were drawn on day 63. CDR1 and CDR2 (germline): SGHVS, FNYEAQ. With 1 base removed from V and 7 bases from J, the gap between germline ends came to 16 bases. The CDR3 length is 16 residues. The data originate from a study of Ad26.COV2.S vaccination and SARS-CoV-2 variants. The wider study: Among those in the COV1001 Ad26.COV2.S trial arm was the donor.

Sequencing used immunoSEQ multiplex PCR; TCRdb keeps in-frame clones, though not all of them. In the table there are about 350,000 clones, about 88% of which are singletons. Whole-study findings and limits: Placebo recipients had lower spike-specific TCR breadth than vaccine recipients.

The genes are TRBV7-6 and TRBJ1-4; D might be TRBD1 (5 bases). The source was peripheral blood, collected in a trial of Ad26.COV2.S vaccine versus placebo. The clonotype was recovered from a person between 18 and 60 years old who received the Ad26.COV2.S COVID-19 vaccine or a placebo. For the CDR3, the DNA is TGTGCCAGCAGCTTAGATGCGGGGGGATTCGGTGAAAAACTGTTTTTT. Amino acids: CASSLDAGGFGEKLFF.